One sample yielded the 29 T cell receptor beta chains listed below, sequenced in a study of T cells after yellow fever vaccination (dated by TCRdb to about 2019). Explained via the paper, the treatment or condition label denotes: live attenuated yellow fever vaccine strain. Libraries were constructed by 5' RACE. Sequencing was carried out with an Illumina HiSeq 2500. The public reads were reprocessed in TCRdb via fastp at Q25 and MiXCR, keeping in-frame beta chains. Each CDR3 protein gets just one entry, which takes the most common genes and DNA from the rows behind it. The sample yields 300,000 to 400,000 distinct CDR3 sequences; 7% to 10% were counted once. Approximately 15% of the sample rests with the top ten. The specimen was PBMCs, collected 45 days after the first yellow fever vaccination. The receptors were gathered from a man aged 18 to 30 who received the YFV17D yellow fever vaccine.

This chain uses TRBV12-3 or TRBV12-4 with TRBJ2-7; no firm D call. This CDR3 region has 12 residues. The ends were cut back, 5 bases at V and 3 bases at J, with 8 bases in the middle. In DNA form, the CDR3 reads TGTGCCAGCAGTGACCGCGTCTACGAGCAGTACTTC. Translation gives CASSDRVYEQYF.

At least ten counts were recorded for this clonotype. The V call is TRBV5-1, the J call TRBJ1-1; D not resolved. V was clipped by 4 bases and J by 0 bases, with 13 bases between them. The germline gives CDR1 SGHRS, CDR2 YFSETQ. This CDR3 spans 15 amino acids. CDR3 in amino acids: CASSLDLTLNTEAFF. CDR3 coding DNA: TGCGCCAGCAGCCTGGATCTGACTCTGAACACTGAAGCTTTCTTT.

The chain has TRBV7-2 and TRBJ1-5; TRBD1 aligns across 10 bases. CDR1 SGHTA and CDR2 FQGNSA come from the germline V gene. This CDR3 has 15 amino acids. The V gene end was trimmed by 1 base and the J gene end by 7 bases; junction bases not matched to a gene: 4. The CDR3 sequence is CASSLGGTGAQPQHF. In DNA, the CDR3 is TGTGCCAGCAGCTTAGGGGGGACAGGGGCACAGCCCCAGCATTTT.

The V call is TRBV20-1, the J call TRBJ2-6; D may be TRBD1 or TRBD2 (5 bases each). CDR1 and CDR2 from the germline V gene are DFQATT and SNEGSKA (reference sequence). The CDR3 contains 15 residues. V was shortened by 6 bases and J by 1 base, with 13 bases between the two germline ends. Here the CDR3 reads CSARPGTSGANVLTF. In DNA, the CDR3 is TGCAGTGCGAGACCCGGGACGTCTGGGGCCAACGTCCTGACTTTC.

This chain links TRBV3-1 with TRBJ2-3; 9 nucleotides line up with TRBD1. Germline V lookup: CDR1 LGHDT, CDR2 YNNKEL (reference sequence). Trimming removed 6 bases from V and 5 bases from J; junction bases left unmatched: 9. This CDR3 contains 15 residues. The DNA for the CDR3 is TGTGCCAGCAGTCAGTCCGGGACAGGGAGAGATACGCAGTATTTT. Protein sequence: CASSQSGTGRDTQYF.

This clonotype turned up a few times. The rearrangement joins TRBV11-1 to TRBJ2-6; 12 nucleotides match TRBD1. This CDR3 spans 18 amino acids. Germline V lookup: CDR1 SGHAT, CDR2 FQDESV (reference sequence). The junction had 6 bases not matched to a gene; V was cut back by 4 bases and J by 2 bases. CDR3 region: CASSSTGTGGTGANVLTF. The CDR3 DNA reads TGTGCCAGCAGCTCCACCGGGACAGGGGGCACTGGGGCCAACGTCCTGACTTTC.

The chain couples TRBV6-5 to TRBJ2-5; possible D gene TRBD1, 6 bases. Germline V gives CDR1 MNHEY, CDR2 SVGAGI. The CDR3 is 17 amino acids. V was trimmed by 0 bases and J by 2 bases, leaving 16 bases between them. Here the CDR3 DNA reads TGTGCCAGCAGTTACTCGCTAGGGGAGAGGGGGCAAGAGACCCAGTACTTC. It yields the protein CASSYSLGERGQETQYF.

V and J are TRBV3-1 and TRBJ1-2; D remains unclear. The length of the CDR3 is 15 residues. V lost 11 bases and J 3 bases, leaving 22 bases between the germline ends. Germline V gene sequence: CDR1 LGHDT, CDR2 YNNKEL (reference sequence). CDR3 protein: CASCPPNWRYYGYTF. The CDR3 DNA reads TGTGCCTCCTGCCCTCCAAACTGGCGGTACTATGGCTACACCTTC.

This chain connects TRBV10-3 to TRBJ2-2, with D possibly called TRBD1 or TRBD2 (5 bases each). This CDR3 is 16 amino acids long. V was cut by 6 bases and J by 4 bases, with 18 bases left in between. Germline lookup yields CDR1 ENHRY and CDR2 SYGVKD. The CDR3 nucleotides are TGTGCCATCAGGGCACAGGAGGACTTGCGCACCGGGGAGCTGTTTTTT. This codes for CAIRAQEDLRTGELFF.

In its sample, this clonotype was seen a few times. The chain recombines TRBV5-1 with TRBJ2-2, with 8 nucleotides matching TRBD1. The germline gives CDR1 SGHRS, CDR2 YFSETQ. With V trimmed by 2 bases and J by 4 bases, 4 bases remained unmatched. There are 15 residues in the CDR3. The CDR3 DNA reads TGCGCCAGCAGCTTCCAGGGGGCTCTCACCGGGGAGCTGTTTTTT. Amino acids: CASSFQGALTGELFF.

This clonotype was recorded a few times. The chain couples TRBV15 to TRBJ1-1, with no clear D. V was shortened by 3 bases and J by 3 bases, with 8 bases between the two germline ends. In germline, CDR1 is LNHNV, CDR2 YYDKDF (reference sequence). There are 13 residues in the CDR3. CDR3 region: CATSRGWDTEAFF. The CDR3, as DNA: TGTGCCACCAGCAGGGGATGGGACACTGAAGCTTTCTTT. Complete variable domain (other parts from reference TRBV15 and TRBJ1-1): DAMVIQNPRYQVTQFGKPVTLSCSQTLNHNVMYWYQQKSSQAPKLLFHYYDKDFNNEADTPDNFQSRRPNTSFCFLDIRSPGLGDTAMYLCATSRGWDTEAFFGQGTRLTVV.

The CDR3, as DNA: TGTGCCAGCACTTTAGGGGTTGCGCGGAATTCACCCCTCCACTTT. Translation gives CASTLGVARNSPLHF. The rearrangement links TRBV6-5 to TRBJ1-6, with D perhaps TRBD1 (5 bases). CDR3 length: 15 residues. CDR1 is MNHEY, CDR2 SVGAGI, per germline. Trimming shortened V by 7 bases and J by 7 bases, and 17 bases separated the two germline ends.

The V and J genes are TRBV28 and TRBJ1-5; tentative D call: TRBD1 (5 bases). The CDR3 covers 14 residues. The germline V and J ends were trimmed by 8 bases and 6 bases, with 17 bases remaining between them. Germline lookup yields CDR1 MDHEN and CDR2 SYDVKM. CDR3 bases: TGTGCCAGCGGGCTCGGGGGATCGGGTCAGCCCCAGCATTTT. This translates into CASGLGGSGQPQHF.

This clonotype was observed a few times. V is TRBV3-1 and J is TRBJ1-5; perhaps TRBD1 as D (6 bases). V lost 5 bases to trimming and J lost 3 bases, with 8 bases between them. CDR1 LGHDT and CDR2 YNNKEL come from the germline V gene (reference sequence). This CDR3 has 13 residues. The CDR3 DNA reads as TGTGCCAGCAGCGGACAGTTCAATCAGCCCCAGCATTTT. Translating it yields CASSGQFNQPQHF.

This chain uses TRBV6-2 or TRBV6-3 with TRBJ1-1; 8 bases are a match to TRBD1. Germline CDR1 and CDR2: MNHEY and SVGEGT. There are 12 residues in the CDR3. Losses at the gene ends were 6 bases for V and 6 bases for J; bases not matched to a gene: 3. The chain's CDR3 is CASRLTGAEAFF. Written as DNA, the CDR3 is TGTGCCAGCAGATTGACAGGGGCTGAAGCTTTCTTT.

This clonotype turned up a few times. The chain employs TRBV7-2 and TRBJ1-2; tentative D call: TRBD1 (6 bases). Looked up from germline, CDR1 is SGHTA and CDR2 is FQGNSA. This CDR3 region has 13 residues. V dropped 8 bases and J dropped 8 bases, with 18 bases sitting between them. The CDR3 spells CASREGGFRGYTF. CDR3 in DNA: TGTGCCAGCCGTGAAGGGGGGTTTCGGGGCTACACCTTC.

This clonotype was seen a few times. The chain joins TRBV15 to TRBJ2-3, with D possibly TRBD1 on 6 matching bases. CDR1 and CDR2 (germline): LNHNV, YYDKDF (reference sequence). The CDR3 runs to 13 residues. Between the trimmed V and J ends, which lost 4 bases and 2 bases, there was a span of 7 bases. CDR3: CATSMGATDTQYF. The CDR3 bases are TGTGCCACCAGCATGGGGGCCACAGATACGCAGTATTTT.

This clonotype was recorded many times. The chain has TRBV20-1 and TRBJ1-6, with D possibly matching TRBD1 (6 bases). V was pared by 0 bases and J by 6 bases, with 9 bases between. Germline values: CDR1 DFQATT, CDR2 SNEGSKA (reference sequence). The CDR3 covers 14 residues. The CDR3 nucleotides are TGCAGTGCTAGAGAGGACAGAATTAATTCACCCCTCCACTTT. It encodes CSAREDRINSPLHF.

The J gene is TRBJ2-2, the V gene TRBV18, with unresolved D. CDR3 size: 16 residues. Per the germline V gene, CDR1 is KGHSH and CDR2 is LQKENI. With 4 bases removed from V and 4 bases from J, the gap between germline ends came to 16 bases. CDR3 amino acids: CASSREAILITGELFF. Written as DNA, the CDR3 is TGTGCCAGCTCACGGGAAGCTATACTAATCACCGGGGAGCTGTTTTTT. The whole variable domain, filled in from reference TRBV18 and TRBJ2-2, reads NAGVMQNPRHLVRRRGQEARLRCSPMKGHSHVYWYRQLPEEGLKFMVYLQKENIIDESGMPKERFSAEFPKEGPSILRIQQVVRGDSAAYFCASSREAILITGELFFGEGSRLTVL.

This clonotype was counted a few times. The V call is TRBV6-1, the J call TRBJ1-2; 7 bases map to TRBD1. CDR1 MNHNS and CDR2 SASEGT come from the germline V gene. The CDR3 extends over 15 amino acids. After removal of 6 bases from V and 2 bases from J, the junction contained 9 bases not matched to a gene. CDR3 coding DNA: TGTGCCAGCAGCCCCACCGGGACAGTGAACTATGGCTACACCTTC. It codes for CASSPTGTVNYGYTF.

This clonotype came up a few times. In nucleotides, the CDR3 is TGCAGTGCTGGGACTAGCGGGAGCTCCTACAATGAGCAGTTCTTC. Encoded protein: CSAGTSGSSYNEQFF. V is TRBV20-1 and J is TRBJ2-1, with 14 bases that match TRBD2. This CDR3 comprises 15 residues. From germline, CDR1 is DFQATT and CDR2 SNEGSKA (reference sequence). V was clipped by 5 bases and J by 0 bases; unmatched bases: 0.

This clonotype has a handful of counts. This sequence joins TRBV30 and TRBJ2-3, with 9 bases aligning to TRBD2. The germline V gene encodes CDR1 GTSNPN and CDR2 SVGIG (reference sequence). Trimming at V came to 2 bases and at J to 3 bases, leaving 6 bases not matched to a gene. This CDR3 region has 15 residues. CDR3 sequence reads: CAWSLVAGDTDTQYF. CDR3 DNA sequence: TGTGCCTGGAGTTTGGTAGCGGGGGATACAGATACGCAGTATTTT.

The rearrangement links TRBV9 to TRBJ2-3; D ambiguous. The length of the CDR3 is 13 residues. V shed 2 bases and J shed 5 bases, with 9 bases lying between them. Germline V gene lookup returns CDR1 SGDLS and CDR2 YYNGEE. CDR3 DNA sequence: TGTGCCAGCAGCGTTGTTTTTCTAGATACGCAGTATTTT. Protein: CASSVVFLDTQYF.

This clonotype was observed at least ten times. CDR3 in amino acids: CASSWAPVLAGRADTQYF. The CDR3 DNA sequence: TGCGCCAGCAGCTGGGCCCCCGTCTTGGCAGGGCGAGCAGATACGCAGTATTTT. The chain links TRBV5-1 to TRBJ2-3, with D possibly being TRBD1 (5 bases). CDR1 and CDR2 (germline): SGHRS, YFSETQ. CDR3 size: 18 residues. V gave up 3 bases and J gave up 4 bases, with 24 bases separating them.

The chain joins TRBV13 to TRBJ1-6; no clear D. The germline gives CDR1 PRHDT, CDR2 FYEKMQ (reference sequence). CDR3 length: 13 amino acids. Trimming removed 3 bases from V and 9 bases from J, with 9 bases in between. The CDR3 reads CASSFGPGSPLHF. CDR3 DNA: TGTGCCAGCAGCTTCGGTCCGGGTTCACCCCTCCACTTT.

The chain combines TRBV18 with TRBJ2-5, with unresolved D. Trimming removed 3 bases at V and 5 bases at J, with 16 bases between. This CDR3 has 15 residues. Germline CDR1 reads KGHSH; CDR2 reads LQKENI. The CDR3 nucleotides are TGTGCCAGCTCACCTAGGTATACGAAGTTGGAGACCCAGTACTTC. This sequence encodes CASSPRYTKLETQYF.

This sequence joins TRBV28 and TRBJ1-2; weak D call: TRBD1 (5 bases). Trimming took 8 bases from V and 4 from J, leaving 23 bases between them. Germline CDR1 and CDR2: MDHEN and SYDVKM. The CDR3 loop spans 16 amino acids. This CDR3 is CASRPTRGGRGYGYTF. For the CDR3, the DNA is TGTGCCAGCCGACCAACGCGGGGGGGTCGTGGCTATGGCTACACCTTC.

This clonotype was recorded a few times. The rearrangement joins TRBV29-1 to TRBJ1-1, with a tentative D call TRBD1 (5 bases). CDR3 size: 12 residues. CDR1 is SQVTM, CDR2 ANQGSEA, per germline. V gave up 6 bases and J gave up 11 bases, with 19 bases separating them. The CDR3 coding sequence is TGCAGCGTAGAGGATAAGGGGATCGCGGCTTTCTTT. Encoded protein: CSVEDKGIAAFF. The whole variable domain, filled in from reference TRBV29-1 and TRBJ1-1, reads SAVISQKPSRDICQRGTSLTIQCQVDSQVTMMFWYRQQPGQSLTLIATANQGSEATYESGFVIDKFPISRPNLTFSTLTVSNMSPEDSSIYLCSVEDKGIAAFFGQGTRLTVV.

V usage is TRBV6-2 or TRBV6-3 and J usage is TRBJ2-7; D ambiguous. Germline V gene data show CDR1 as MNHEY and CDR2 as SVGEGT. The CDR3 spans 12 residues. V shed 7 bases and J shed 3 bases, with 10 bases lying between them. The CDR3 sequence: CASTLFGYEQYF. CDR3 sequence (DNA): TGTGCCAGCACCCTTTTCGGCTACGAGCAGTACTTC.